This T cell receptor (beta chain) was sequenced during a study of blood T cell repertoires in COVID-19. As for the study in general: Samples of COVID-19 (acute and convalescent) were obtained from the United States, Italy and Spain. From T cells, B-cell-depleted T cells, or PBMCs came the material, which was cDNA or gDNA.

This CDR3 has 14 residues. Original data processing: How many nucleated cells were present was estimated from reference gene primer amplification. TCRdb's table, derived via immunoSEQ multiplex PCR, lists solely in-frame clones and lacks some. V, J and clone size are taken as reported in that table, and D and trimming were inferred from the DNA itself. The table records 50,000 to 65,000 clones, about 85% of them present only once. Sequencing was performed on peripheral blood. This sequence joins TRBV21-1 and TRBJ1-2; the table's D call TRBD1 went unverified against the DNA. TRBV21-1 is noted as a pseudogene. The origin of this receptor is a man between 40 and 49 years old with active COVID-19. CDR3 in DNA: TGTGCCAGCAGCCACCGGGACAGGGCTGATGGCTACACCTTC. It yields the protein CASSHRDRADGYTF.